These 5 T cell receptor beta chains came from one sample sequenced in a study of human T cells and chemical hapten exposure. Time point of the sample: pre-sensitization, week 0. Described treatment: therapeutic diphenylcyclopropenone sensitization with weekly scalp DPC. TCRdb called the RACE reads again in MiXCR, with one record for every CDR3 protein. Among roughly 250,000 distinct CDR3 sequences listed, about 9% were seen once. The source was whole blood, collected in connection with sensitization to the hapten diphenylcyclopropenone (DPC). All receptors come from a woman aged 40 to 50 with alopecia areata. Some clones in this sample may be carry-over from other donors' samples.

The V and J genes are TRBV5-1 and TRBJ2-7; TRBD2 aligns across 11 bases. CDR1 is SGHRS and CDR2 is YFSETQ in the germline V gene. This CDR3 has 15 amino acids. Germline trimming cut 4 bases from V and 6 bases from J; bases unmatched to any gene: 9. In DNA form, the CDR3 reads TGCGCCAGCAGCACCTCACTAGCGGGAGTGAGCGAGCAGTACTTC. Protein sequence: CASSTSLAGVSEQYF.

This clonotype was seen a handful of times. V and J are TRBV5-1 and TRBJ2-2; 9 bases map to TRBD1. This CDR3 is 17 amino acids long. V was clipped by 4 bases and J by 7 bases; unmatched bases: 14. Per germline, CDR1 SGHRS and CDR2 YFSETQ. CDR3 coding DNA: TGCGCCAGCAGCCCGAGTGAAACAGGGGGCTACTACGGGGAGCTGTTTTTT. This encodes CASSPSETGGYYGELFF.

The chain is built from TRBV28 and TRBJ1-2, with D uncertain. The CDR3 is made up of 13 amino acids. Germline V gives CDR1 MDHEN, CDR2 SYDVKM. Trimming left V 6 bases short and J 1 base short, with 9 bases between. The CDR3 DNA sequence: TGTGCCAGCAGGTCATCAAGTAACTATGGCTACACCTTC. It is translated as CASRSSSNYGYTF.

This clonotype was picked up a small number of times. This chain joins TRBV4-3 and TRBJ2-7, with D unresolved. Trimming pared 1 base from V and 1 base from J, leaving 8 bases between. Germline-derived CDR1 and CDR2 are LGHNA and YSLEER. This CDR3 has 14 amino acids. In nucleotides, the CDR3 is TGCGCCAGCAGCCAAGCTTCACGTTCCTACGAGCAGTACTTC. Its translation: CASSQASRSYEQYF.

This clonotype was detected ten times or more. The chain couples TRBV28 to TRBJ1-2; the D gene is possibly TRBD1 (6 bases). The CDR3 runs 12 residues. Trimming took 8 bases from V and 6 from J, leaving 13 bases between them. In germline, CDR1 is MDHEN, CDR2 SYDVKM. In DNA, the CDR3 is TGTGCCAGCGGTAGGGGGAGTGATGGCTACACCTTC. It encodes CASGRGSDGYTF.